These 26 T cell receptor beta chains came from one sample sequenced in a study of T cells expressing NK-cell markers. With the 5' RACE reads reprocessed, TCRdb shows one record per CDR3 protein and no DNA. Here the sample table reports about 260,000 distinct CDR3 sequences. Source material: blood T cells: a sorted CD56 or NKG2C T cell subset, CD4+ or CD8+ T cells, or bulk PBMC T cells (not recorded which). All receptors derive from a woman aged 18-70 years in good health.

The gene calls are TRBV6-1 and TRBJ1-4. In germline, CDR1 is MNHNS, CDR2 SASEGT. This CDR3 comprises 13 residues. The CDR3 is CASSGRTNEKLFF.

The chain couples TRBV29-1 to TRBJ2-3; TCRdb reports TRBD1, a call that lacks DNA to check it against. Germline CDR1 SQVTM, CDR2 ANQGSEA. The CDR3 is 14 residues long. CDR3 region: CSVAVAGSTDTQYF.

The genes are TRBV4-1 and TRBJ2-2; TCRdb gives TRBD1 as the D gene, but with no DNA this cannot be confirmed. This CDR3 is 16 amino acids long. Germline V gene lookup returns CDR1 MGHRA and CDR2 YSYEKL. The CDR3 sequence is CASSQEWGTNTGELFF.

This chain connects TRBV29-1 to TRBJ2-1; TCRdb picks TRBD1, but there is no DNA to check that call. The CDR3 extends over 14 amino acids. Germline V lookup: CDR1 SQVTM, CDR2 ANQGSEA. CDR3 protein: CSVEPRGPYNEQFF.

The V call is TRBV5-4, the J call TRBJ2-3; TCRdb names TRBD1, which stays unverified in the absence of DNA. The germline V gene has CDR1 SGHNT and CDR2 YYREEE (reference sequence). CDR3 length: 17 residues. The CDR3 loop reads CASSFSGGRPSTDTQYF.

The CDR3 protein is CSAKSLGSGGAPDTQYF. The gene calls are TRBV20-1 and TRBJ2-3; TCRdb names TRBD2, which stays unverified in the absence of DNA. Germline values: CDR1 DFQATT, CDR2 SNEGSKA (reference sequence). The CDR3 spans 17 residues.

V usage is TRBV7-2 and J usage is TRBJ2-7; there is no DNA to check the TCRdb D call of TRBD2. The germline CDR1 and CDR2 sequences are SGHTA and FQGNSA. The CDR3 consists of 16 residues. The CDR3 sequence: CDSSISASGSSYEQYF.

The V call is TRBV28, the J call TRBJ2-2. The CDR3 runs 13 residues. Germline lookup yields CDR1 MDHEN and CDR2 SYDVKM. CDR3 region: CASSFRTAGELFF.

The genes are TRBV7-2 and TRBJ2-5. This CDR3 spans 15 amino acids. CDR1 SGHTA and CDR2 FQGNSA come from the germline V gene. This CDR3 is CASSLMRQQIETQYF.

The V and J genes are TRBV7-2 and TRBJ2-7; TCRdb outputs TRBD1, but without DNA this stays unchecked. The CDR3 consists of 13 residues. Germline lookup yields CDR1 SGHTA and CDR2 FQGNSA. The CDR3: CASSFWTGGEQYF.

This chain joins TRBV20-1 and TRBJ2-5; as DNA is missing, the TRBD1 call by TCRdb cannot be tested. Germline V gene sequence: CDR1 DFQATT, CDR2 SNEGSKA (reference sequence). The CDR3 is made up of 12 amino acids. CDR3 sequence: CSAWTGQETQYF.

The chain joins TRBV12-3 or TRBV12-4 to TRBJ2-3; as DNA is missing, the TRBD2 call by TCRdb cannot be tested. The CDR3 covers 11 residues. The CDR3 sequence is CASSLPRTQYF.

This chain joins TRBV18 and TRBJ2-2; TCRdb returns TRBD2, unconfirmable since there is no DNA. Per germline, CDR1 KGHSH and CDR2 LQKENI. CDR3 length: 15 amino acids. CDR3 region: CASSPRGRNTGELFF.

The chain joins TRBV20-1 to TRBJ1-2; the D gene TCRdb calls, TRBD1, cannot be checked with no DNA. This CDR3 spans 12 amino acids. From germline, CDR1 is DFQATT and CDR2 SNEGSKA (reference sequence). The CDR3 spells CSASVGSQGYTF.

The CDR3: CASSYSSVRETQYF. The V gene is TRBV28, the J gene TRBJ2-5. Per germline, CDR1 MDHEN and CDR2 SYDVKM. The CDR3 is 14 residues long.

The chain couples TRBV20-1 to TRBJ2-7; TCRdb gives TRBD1 as the D gene, but with no DNA this cannot be confirmed. CDR1 and CDR2 from the germline V gene are DFQATT and SNEGSKA (reference sequence). The CDR3 consists of 16 residues. The CDR3 reads CSASSLQGRLSYEQYF.

V usage is TRBV30 and J usage is TRBJ2-1; without DNA, the TCRdb call of TRBD2 cannot be checked. The CDR3 has 13 residues. In germline, CDR1 is GTSNPN, CDR2 SVGIG (reference sequence). CDR3 sequence: CAWTGPIGNEQFF.

The CDR3 sequence: CASSLARIPEAFF. This chain connects TRBV11-2 to TRBJ1-1. There are 13 residues in the CDR3. Germline V gene sequence: CDR1 SGHAT, CDR2 FQNNGV.

V usage is TRBV7-3 and J usage is TRBJ2-2; with no DNA, the TCRdb D assignment of TRBD2 cannot be verified. The CDR3 has 14 residues. Germline CDR1 reads SGHTA; CDR2 reads FQGTGA. CDR3 sequence: CASRAGKNTGELFF. Looking up the rest from reference TRBV7-3 and TRBJ2-2 gives the full variable domain: GAGVSQTPSNKVTEKGKYVELRCDPISGHTALYWYRQSLGQGPEFLIYFQGTGAADDSGLPNDRFFAVRPEGSVSTLKIQRTERGDSAVYLCASRAGKNTGELFFGEGSRLTVL.

The V and J genes are TRBV5-6 and TRBJ1-5. Looked up from germline, CDR1 is SGHDT and CDR2 is YYEEEE. The CDR3 consists of 15 residues. This CDR3 reads CASSLGTRSAQPQHF.

The chain has TRBV5-1 and TRBJ2-3; checking the TCRdb D call of TRBD2 is not possible without DNA. This CDR3 is 17 amino acids long. The germline gives CDR1 SGHRS, CDR2 YFSETQ. The CDR3 is CASSARLAGANTDTQYF.

The J gene is TRBJ2-3, the V gene TRBV3-1; without DNA, the TCRdb call of TRBD2 cannot be checked. Germline-derived CDR1 and CDR2 are LGHDT and YNNKEL (reference sequence). The CDR3 totals 17 residues. The CDR3 loop is CASSTPGLAGGRDTQYF.

The rearrangement links TRBV9 to TRBJ2-1; TCRdb selects TRBD1, and the lack of DNA leaves this call unchecked. The CDR3 covers 15 residues. Germline loops: CDR1 SGDLS, CDR2 YYNGEE. The CDR3 loop is CASSVAGGLNNEQFF.

V usage is TRBV2 and J usage is TRBJ2-5; TCRdb's D call, TRBD2, is unchecked because there is no DNA. This CDR3 is built from 14 residues. CDR1 and CDR2 (germline): SNHLY, FYNNEI. CDR3 sequence: CASSEQGGGETQYF.

The J gene is TRBJ2-7, the V gene TRBV29-1. CDR1 and CDR2 from the germline V gene are SQVTM and ANQGSEA. The CDR3 length is 11 residues. This chain's CDR3 is CSVGMSQEQYF.

This chain joins TRBV2 and TRBJ2-2; TCRdb lists TRBD1, though no DNA is available to test this call. CDR3 length: 14 residues. Per the germline V gene, CDR1 is SNHLY and CDR2 is FYNNEI. This CDR3 reads CASRDRFFAGELFF.